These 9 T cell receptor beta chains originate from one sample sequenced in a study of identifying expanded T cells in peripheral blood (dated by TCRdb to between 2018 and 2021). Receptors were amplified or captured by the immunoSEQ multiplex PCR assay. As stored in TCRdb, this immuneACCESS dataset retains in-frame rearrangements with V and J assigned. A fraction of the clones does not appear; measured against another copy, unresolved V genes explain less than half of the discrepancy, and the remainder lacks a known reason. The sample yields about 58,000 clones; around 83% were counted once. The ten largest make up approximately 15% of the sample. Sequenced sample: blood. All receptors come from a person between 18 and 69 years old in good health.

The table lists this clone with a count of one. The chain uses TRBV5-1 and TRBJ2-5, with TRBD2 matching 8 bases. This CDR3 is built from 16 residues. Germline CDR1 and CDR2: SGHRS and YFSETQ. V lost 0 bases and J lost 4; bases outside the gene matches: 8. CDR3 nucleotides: TGCGCCAGCAGCTTGGCCGGACGGGGGGGCCCAGAGACCCAGTACTTC. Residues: CASSLAGRGGPETQYF.

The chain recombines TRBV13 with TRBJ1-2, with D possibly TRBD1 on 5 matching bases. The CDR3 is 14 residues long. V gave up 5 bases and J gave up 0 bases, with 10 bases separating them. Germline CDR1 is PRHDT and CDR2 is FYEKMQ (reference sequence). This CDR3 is CASSEARANYGYTF. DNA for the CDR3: TGTGCCAGCAGCGAGGCCAGGGCTAACTATGGCTACACCTTC.

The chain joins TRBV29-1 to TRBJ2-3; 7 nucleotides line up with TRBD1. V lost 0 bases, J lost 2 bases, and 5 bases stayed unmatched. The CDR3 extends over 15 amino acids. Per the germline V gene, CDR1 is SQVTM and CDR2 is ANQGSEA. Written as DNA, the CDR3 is TGCAGCGTTGAAGATAGGACAGGACACACAGATACGCAGTATTTT. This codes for CSVEDRTGHTDTQYF.

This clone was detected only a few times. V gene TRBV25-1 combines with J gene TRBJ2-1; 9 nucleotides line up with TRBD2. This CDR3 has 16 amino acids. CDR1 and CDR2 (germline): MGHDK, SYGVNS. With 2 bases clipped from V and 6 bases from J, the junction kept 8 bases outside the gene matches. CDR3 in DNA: TGTGCCAGCAGTGAAGTGGAGCGGGAGGTAGTCAATGAGCAGTTCTTC. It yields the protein CASSEVEREVVNEQFF.

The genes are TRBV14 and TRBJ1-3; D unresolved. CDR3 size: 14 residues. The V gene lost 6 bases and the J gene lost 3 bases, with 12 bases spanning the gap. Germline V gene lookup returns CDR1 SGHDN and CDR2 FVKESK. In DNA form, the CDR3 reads TGTGCCAGCAGTTATGGGAGCGGTGGAAACACCATATATTTT. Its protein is CASSYGSGGNTIYF.

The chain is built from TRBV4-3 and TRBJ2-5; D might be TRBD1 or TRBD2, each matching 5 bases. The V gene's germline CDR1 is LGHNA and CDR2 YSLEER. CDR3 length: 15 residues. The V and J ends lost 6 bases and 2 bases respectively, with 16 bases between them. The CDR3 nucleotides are TGCGCCAGCAGTCGGGGCGTCGGACAACAAGAGACCCAGTACTTC. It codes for CASSRGVGQQETQYF.

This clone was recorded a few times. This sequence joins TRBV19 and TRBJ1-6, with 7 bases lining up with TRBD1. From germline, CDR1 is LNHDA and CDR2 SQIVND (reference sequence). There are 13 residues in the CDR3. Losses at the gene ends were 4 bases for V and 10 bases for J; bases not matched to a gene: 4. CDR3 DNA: TGTGCCAGTAGTACCGGGACAGAGTCACCCCTCCACTTT. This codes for CASSTGTESPLHF.

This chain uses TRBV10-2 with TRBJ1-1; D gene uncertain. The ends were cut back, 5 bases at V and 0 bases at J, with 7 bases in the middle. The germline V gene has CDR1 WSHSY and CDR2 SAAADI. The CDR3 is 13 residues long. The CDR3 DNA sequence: TGCGCCAGCAGTTTTTCAATGAACACTGAAGCTTTCTTT. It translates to CASSFSMNTEAFF.

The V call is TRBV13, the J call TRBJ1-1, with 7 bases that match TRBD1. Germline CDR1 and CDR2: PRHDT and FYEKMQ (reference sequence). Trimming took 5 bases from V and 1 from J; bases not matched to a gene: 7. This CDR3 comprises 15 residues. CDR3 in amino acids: CASSLQGVANTEAFF. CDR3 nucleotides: TGTGCCAGCAGCCTTCAGGGGGTTGCGAACACTGAAGCTTTCTTT.